Given below is one T cell receptor beta chain in context. Its antigen is unidentified. The protocol was immunoSEQ multiplex PCR, while the TCRdb copy is restricted to in-frame clones and leaves out a portion. The table shows 53,000 or so clones, with roughly 90% occurring only once. This entry belongs to a study of chemoradiotherapy in HPV16-positive cancers. This CDR3 has 15 amino acids. V lost 6 bases, J lost 6 bases, and 15 bases lay in between. The germline gives CDR1 MNHNY, CDR2 SVGAGI (reference sequence). Study results and caveats: In HPV16-positive patients, HPV-responsive T-cell expansion tracked better recurrence-free survival. Only a couple of HPV16-positive patients supplied the functional HPV-specificity definition. During treatment, candidate HPV-specific clones and E7-related motifs expanded in tumor.

Over chemoradiotherapy, repertoires were sampled more than once. This TCR derives from a human donor with HPV-associated anogenital cancer. The source was blood, collected from a patient who underwent chemoradiotherapy. The chain links TRBV6-6 to TRBJ1-6, with D perhaps matching TRBD1 (6 bases). The CDR3 here is CASSGLGGPNSPLHF. The CDR3 DNA is TGTGCCAGCAGCGGCTTGGGGGGGCCTAATTCACCCCTCCACTTT.